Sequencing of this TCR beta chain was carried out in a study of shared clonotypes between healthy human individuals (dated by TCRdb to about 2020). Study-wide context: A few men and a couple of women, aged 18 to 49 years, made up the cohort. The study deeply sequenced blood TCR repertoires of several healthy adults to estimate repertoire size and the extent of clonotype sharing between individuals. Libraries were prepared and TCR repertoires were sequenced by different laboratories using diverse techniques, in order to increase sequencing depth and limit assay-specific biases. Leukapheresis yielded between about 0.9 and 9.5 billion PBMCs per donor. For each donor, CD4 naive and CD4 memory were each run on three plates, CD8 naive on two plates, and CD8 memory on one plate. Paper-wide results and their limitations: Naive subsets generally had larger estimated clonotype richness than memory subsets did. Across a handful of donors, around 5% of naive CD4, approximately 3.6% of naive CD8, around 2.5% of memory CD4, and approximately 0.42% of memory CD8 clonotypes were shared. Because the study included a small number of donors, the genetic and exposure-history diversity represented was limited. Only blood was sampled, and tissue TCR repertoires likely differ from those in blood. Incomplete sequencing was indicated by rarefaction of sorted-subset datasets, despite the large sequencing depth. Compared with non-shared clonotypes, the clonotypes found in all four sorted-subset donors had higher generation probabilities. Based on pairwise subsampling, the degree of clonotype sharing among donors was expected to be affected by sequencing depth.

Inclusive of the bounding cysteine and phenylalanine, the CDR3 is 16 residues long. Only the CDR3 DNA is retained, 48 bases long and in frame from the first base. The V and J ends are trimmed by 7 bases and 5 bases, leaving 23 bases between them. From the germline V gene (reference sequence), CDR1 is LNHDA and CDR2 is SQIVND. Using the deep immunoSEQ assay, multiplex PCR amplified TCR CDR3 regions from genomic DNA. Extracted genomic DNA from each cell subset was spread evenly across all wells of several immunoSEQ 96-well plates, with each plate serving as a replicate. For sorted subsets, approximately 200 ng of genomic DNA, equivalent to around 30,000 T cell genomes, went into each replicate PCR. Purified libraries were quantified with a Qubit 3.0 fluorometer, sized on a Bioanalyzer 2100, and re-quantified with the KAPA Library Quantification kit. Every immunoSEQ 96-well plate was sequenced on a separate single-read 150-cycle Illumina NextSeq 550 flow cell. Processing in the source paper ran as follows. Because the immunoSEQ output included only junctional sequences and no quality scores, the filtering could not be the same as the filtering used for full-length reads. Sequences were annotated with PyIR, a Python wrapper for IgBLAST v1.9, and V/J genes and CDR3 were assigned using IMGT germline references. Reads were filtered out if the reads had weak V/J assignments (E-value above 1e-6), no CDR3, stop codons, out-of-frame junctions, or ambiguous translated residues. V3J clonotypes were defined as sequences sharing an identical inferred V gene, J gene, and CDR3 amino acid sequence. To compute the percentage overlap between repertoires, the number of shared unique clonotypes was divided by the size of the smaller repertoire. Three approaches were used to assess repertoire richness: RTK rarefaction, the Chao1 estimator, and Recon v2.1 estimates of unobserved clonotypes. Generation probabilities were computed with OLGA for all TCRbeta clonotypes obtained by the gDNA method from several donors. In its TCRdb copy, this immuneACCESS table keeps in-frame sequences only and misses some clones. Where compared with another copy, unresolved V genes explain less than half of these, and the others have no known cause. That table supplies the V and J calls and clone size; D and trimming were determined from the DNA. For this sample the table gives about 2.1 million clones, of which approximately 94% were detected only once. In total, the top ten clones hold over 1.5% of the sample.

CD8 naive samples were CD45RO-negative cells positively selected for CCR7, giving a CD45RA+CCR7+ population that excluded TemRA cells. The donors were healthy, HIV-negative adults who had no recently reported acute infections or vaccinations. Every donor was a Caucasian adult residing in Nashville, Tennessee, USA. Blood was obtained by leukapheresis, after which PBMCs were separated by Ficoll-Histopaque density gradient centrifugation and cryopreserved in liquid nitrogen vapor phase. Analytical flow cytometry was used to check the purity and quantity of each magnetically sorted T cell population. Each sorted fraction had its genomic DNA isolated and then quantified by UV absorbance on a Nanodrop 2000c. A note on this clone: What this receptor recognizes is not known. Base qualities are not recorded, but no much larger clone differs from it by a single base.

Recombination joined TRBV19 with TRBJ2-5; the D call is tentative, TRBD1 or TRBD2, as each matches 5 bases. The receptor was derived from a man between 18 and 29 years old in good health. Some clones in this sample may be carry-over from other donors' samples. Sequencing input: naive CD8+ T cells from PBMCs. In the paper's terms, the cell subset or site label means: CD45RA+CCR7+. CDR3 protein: CASKSRSIEGLETQYF. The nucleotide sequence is TGTGCCAGTAAGAGCCGTTCGATCGAGGGGTTGGAGACCCAGTACTTC.